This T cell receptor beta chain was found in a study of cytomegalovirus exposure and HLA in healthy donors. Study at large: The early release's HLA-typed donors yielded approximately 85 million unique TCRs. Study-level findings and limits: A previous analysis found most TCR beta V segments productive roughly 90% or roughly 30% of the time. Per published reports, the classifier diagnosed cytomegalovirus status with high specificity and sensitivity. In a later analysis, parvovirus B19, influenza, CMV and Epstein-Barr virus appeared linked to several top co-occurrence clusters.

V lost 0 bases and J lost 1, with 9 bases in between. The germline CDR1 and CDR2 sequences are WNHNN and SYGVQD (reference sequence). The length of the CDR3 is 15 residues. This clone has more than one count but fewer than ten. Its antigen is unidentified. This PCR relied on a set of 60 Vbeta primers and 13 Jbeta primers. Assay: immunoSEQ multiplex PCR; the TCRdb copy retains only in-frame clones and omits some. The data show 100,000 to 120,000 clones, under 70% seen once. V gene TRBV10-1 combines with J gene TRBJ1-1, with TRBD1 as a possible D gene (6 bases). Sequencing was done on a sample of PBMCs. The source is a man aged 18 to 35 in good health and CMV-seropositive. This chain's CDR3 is CASSESATGNTEAFF. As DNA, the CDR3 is TGCGCCAGCAGTGAGTCGGCGACAGGGAACACTGAAGCTTTCTTT.